What follows are 21 T cell receptor beta chains derived from one specimen sequenced in a study of blood T cell repertoires in COVID-19 (TCRdb year 2020). The receptor library was made with the immunoSEQ multiplex PCR assay. What TCRdb holds here is the immuneACCESS table cut down to in-frame rearrangements. Part of the clones is not present; checked against another copy, under half of the missing clones reflect an unresolved V gene, and the others are unexplained. For this sample there are approximately 400,000 clones; around 90% appear just once. The ten largest clones add up to about 1.1% of the sample. The sequencing input was PBMCs or T cells enriched from blood (not recorded which). Receptors originate from a woman between 18 and 29 years old who had recovered from COVID-19.

This clone was recorded once. J is TRBJ1-3 and V is TRBV19; D remains unclear. This CDR3 is 12 amino acids long. From germline, CDR1 is LNHDA and CDR2 SQIVND (reference sequence). The CDR3 spells CASGFSGNTIYF. As DNA, the CDR3 is TGTGCGAGCGGATTCTCTGGAAACACCATATATTTT. Drawing the rest from reference TRBV19 and TRBJ1-3, the complete variable domain is DGGITQSPKYLFRKEGQNVTLSCEQNLNHDAMYWYRQDPGQGLRLIYYSQIVNDFQKGDIAEGYSVSREKKESFPLTVTSAQKNPTAFYLCASGFSGNTIYFGEGSWLTVV.

The chain has TRBV28 and TRBJ1-5, with a possible D match to TRBD1 (5 bases). Germline loops: CDR1 MDHEN, CDR2 SYDVKM. This CDR3 is 16 amino acids long. Between the trimmed V and J ends, which lost 4 bases and 2 bases, there was a span of 15 bases. CDR3 loop: CASSSSLGGGNQPQHF. For the CDR3, the DNA is TGTGCCAGCAGTTCATCGCTGGGGGGGGGCAATCAGCCCCAGCATTTT.

The V and J genes are TRBV7-2 and TRBJ2-2; 10 bases are shared with TRBD2. Germline V gives CDR1 SGHTA, CDR2 FQGNSA. The V and J ends lost 0 bases and 7 bases, in that order; junction bases with no gene match: 11. This CDR3 has 18 residues. The CDR3 loop reads CASSLAPSGGSKGGELFF. The CDR3 DNA reads as TGTGCCAGCAGCTTAGCGCCTAGCGGGGGCTCAAAGGGCGGGGAGCTGTTTTTT.

This chain links TRBV19 with TRBJ1-6; 10 bases map to TRBD1. V shed 2 bases, J shed 7 bases, and the junction held 2 bases outside the gene matches. This CDR3 is built from 15 residues. The V gene's germline CDR1 is LNHDA and CDR2 SQIVND (reference sequence). The CDR3 coding sequence is TGTGCCAGTAGTATATCGGGACAGGGGAATTCACCCCTCCACTTT. Its protein product is CASSISGQGNSPLHF.

The J gene is TRBJ1-1, the V gene TRBV5-1; TRBD1 agrees at 12 bases. The CDR3 extends over 15 amino acids. Trimming removed 4 bases from V and 4 bases from J; junction bases left unmatched: 5. Germline CDR1 and CDR2: SGHRS and YFSETQ. Written as DNA, the CDR3 is TGCGCCAGCAGCCTGGGACAGGGGGCGGGCACTGAAGCTTTCTTT. Translating it yields CASSLGQGAGTEAFF.

This clone was observed a handful of times. This chain connects TRBV7-9 to TRBJ1-1; 7 bases match TRBD1. Germline V gives CDR1 SEHNR, CDR2 FQNEAQ (reference sequence). The CDR3 covers 14 residues. Unmatched junction bases numbered 4, after V lost 0 bases and J lost 6 bases. Here the CDR3 reads CASSLAQGVPEAFF. Written as DNA, the CDR3 is TGTGCCAGCAGCTTAGCCCAGGGGGTGCCTGAAGCTTTCTTT. The whole variable domain, remainder taken from reference TRBV7-9 and TRBJ1-1, is DTGVSQNPRHKITKRGQNVTFRCDPISEHNRLYWYRQTLGQGPEFLTYFQNEAQLEKSRLLSDRFSAERPKGSFSTLEIQRTEQGDSAMYLCASSLAQGVPEAFFGQGTRLTVV.

The chain uses TRBV27 and TRBJ1-2; no reliable D call. With 5 bases removed from V and 1 base from J, the gap between germline ends came to 11 bases. The germline V gene has CDR1 MNHEY and CDR2 SMNVEV (reference sequence). The CDR3 totals 14 residues. CDR3 amino acids: CASSGGERNYGYTF. The CDR3 DNA is TGTGCCAGCAGTGGAGGAGAACGTAACTATGGCTACACCTTC.

This chain uses TRBV29-1 with TRBJ2-7, with 7 bases that match TRBD2. This CDR3 has 12 residues. Losses at the gene ends were 7 bases for V and 4 bases for J; bases not matched to a gene: 7. Germline CDR1 and CDR2: SQVTM and ANQGSEA. CDR3 bases: TGCAGCGCCCTCAGGGAGGGGTACGAGCAGTACTTC. Amino acids: CSALREGYEQYF.

The chain links TRBV6-5 to TRBJ1-5, with D tentatively TRBD1 (5 bases). The CDR3 extends over 16 amino acids. V lost 2 bases and J 0 bases, leaving 11 bases between the germline ends. Germline V gene sequence: CDR1 MNHEY, CDR2 SVGAGI. CDR3 sequence: CASSYSPRDSNQPQHF. The DNA for the CDR3 is TGTGCCAGCAGTTACAGTCCCAGGGATAGCAATCAGCCCCAGCATTTT.

The chain links TRBV7-9 to TRBJ1-1, with D perhaps TRBD1 (5 bases). The V end was cut by 3 bases, the J end by 2 bases, with 10 bases between. Germline lookup yields CDR1 SEHNR and CDR2 FQNEAQ (reference sequence). The CDR3 is 14 amino acids. The CDR3 is CASSFKGSNTEAFF. CDR3 sequence (DNA): TGTGCCAGCAGCTTCAAGGGGTCAAACACTGAAGCTTTCTTT.

This clone was recorded only once. This chain connects TRBV28 to TRBJ2-4; D ambiguous. Trimming removed 4 bases at V and 7 bases at J, with 11 bases between. The CDR3 runs 13 residues. In germline, CDR1 is MDHEN, CDR2 SYDVKM. In DNA form, the CDR3 reads TGTGCCAGCAGTTCGGTCCCCAGGAACATTCAGTACTTC. Its translation: CASSSVPRNIQYF.

The chain couples TRBV28 to TRBJ2-4, with a weak D call TRBD2 (5 bases). V gave up 2 bases and J gave up 8 bases, with 16 bases separating them. CDR1 MDHEN and CDR2 SYDVKM come from the germline V gene. This CDR3 has 15 amino acids. The CDR3 region is CASSLRPLPRDIQYF. DNA for the CDR3: TGTGCCAGCAGTTTACGGCCCCTCCCGAGGGACATTCAGTACTTC.

The chain has TRBV27 and TRBJ1-5, with D uncertain. V was cut by 3 bases and J by 3 bases, with 9 bases left in between. This CDR3 region has 14 residues. The germline V gene has CDR1 MNHEY and CDR2 SMNVEV (reference sequence). CDR3 in amino acids: CASSFGFDNQPQHF. Written as DNA, the CDR3 is TGTGCCAGCAGTTTCGGGTTCGACAATCAGCCCCAGCATTTT.

The V call is TRBV4-1, the J call TRBJ1-3; tentative D call: TRBD1 (5 bases). V lost 0 bases to trimming and J lost 2 bases, with 14 bases between them. The germline gives CDR1 MGHRA, CDR2 YSYEKL. The CDR3 is 17 residues long. The chain's CDR3 is CASSQDRRQRTGNTIYF. The CDR3 DNA reads TGCGCCAGCAGCCAAGATAGGAGACAGAGAACTGGAAACACCATATATTTT.

V is TRBV30 and J is TRBJ1-2, with 8 positions matching TRBD1. V shed 3 bases and J 7 bases; nucleotides not matched to a gene: 7. Looked up from germline, CDR1 is GTSNPN and CDR2 is SVGIG (reference sequence). This CDR3 spans 13 amino acids. CDR3 DNA: TGTGCCTGGAGCGAGACGGGACAGGCTGGCTACACCTTC. Protein product: CAWSETGQAGYTF. Using reference TRBV30 and TRBJ1-2 for the parts outside the CDR3, the full variable domain is SQTIHQWPATLVQPVGSPLSLECTVEGTSNPNLYWYRQAAGRGLQLLFYSVGIGQISSEVPQNLSASRPQDRQFILSSKKLLLSDSGFYLCAWSETGQAGYTFGSGTRLTVV.

This clone appeared a few times. J is TRBJ1-1 and V is TRBV14; no firm D call. The germline V gene encodes CDR1 SGHDN and CDR2 FVKESK. The CDR3 is made up of 13 amino acids. Trimming stripped 4 bases from V and 4 bases from J, with 10 bases between. CDR3 sequence: CASSPSPSTEAFF. The CDR3, as DNA: TGTGCCAGCAGCCCCTCCCCGAGCACTGAAGCTTTCTTT.

This clone came up once. The CDR3 is CASSSQTGYYGYTF. Written as DNA, the CDR3 is TGTGCCAGCAGTTCCCAGACAGGCTACTATGGCTACACCTTC. The rearrangement joins TRBV6-5 to TRBJ1-2; tentatively, D is TRBD1 (6 bases). Trimming removed 4 bases at V and 3 bases at J, with 12 bases between. The length of the CDR3 is 14 residues. The V gene's germline CDR1 is MNHEY and CDR2 SVGAGI.

The sample holds a few counts of this clone. The genes are TRBV14 and TRBJ1-2; weak D call: TRBD1 (5 bases). V lost 1 base and J 1 base, leaving 7 bases between the germline ends. Per germline, CDR1 SGHDN and CDR2 FVKESK. There are 14 residues in the CDR3. The DNA of the CDR3 is TGTGCCAGCAGCCAAGTAGGGGATAACTATGGCTACACCTTC. It is translated as CASSQVGDNYGYTF.

This clone was seen more than once but under ten times. V is TRBV10-1 and J is TRBJ1-5; D gene unclear. CDR1 and CDR2 from the germline V gene are WNHNN and SYGVQD (reference sequence). The V and J ends lost 0 bases and 5 bases respectively, with 5 bases between them. The length of the CDR3 is 13 residues. CDR3 sequence reads: CASSESPYQPQHF. For the CDR3, the DNA is TGCGCCAGCAGTGAGTCCCCCTATCAGCCCCAGCATTTT.

The CDR3 loop is CASSSQGWDEQFF. In DNA form, the CDR3 reads TGCGCCAGCAGTTCACAGGGGTGGGATGAGCAGTTCTTC. V is TRBV10-2 and J is TRBJ2-1, with TRBD1 matching over 7 bases. Germline V gene data show CDR1 as WSHSY and CDR2 as SAAADI. The J segment lost 8 bases and the V segment lost 5 bases, leaving 6 bases of the junction unmatched. The CDR3 is 13 amino acids.

The J gene is TRBJ1-2, the V gene TRBV4-1; the match to TRBD1 covers 7 bases. The junction had 9 bases not matched to a gene; V was cut back by 4 bases and J by 7 bases. CDR3 length: 14 amino acids. Germline CDR1 MGHRA, CDR2 YSYEKL. CDR3 sequence (DNA): TGCGCCAGCAGCCTCCGGGACAGTGGCCGTGGCTACACCTTC. Its protein product is CASSLRDSGRGYTF.